This T cell receptor (beta chain) was sequenced in a study of blood T cells in healthy people across ages. Each donor gave ten milliliters of peripheral blood. With a J-beta primer mix and a sample-barcoded 5' primer, a second PCR ran 7 to 11 cycles. Through a template-switch adaptor with 12 random nucleotides, each cDNA molecule received a tag. One entry per CDR3 protein, called by TCRdb with MiXCR from the 5' RACE reads. The data contain fewer than 1,000,000 distinct CDR3 sequences, around 45% of them singletons. Points on this clonotype: The antigen is unknown.

With 5 bases removed from V and 6 bases from J, the gap between germline ends came to 9 bases. The germline V gene has CDR1 SGHTA and CDR2 FQGNSA. The CDR3 sequence is 12 residues long. Findings and caveats of the study: A conclusive naive versus antigen-experienced comparison was prevented by the unsorted PBMCs. TCR beta diversity per million T cells fell roughly linearly with age.

The V gene is TRBV7-2, the J gene TRBJ2-3; no firm D call. The receptor was isolated from an elderly man in good health. Sample: blood. CDR3 in amino acids: CASSPVMDTQYF. The CDR3 nucleotides are TGTGCCAGCAGCCCAGTAATGGATACGCAGTATTTT.